The 17 T cell receptor beta chains given below trace back to one sample, sequenced in a study of cytomegalovirus exposure and HLA in healthy donors. It was with 60 Vbeta and 13 Jbeta primers that the PCR ran. Data came from immunoSEQ multiplex PCR; TCRdb stores just in-frame clones and leaves some out. The table shows some 100,000 clones, with about 80% occurring only once. The sequenced sample was PBMCs. These receptors were collected from a female donor in good health and CMV-seronegative.

J is TRBJ1-2 and V is TRBV6-5; the match to TRBD1 covers 7 bases. The CDR3 extends over 13 amino acids. The V gene's germline CDR1 is MNHEY and CDR2 SVGAGI. Losses at the gene ends were 2 bases for V and 7 bases for J; bases not matched to a gene: 4. CDR3 in amino acids: CASSYTHRGGYTF. The DNA of the CDR3 is TGTGCCAGCAGTTACACCCACAGGGGTGGCTACACCTTC.

The gene calls are TRBV9 and TRBJ2-7; 9 positions match TRBD1. V lost 2 bases, J lost 5 bases, and 2 bases stayed unmatched. This CDR3 region has 13 residues. The germline gives CDR1 SGDLS, CDR2 YYNGEE. The CDR3 sequence is CASSVGQGNEQYF. The DNA of the CDR3 is TGTGCCAGCAGCGTGGGACAGGGCAACGAGCAGTACTTC.

The V gene is TRBV4-2, the J gene TRBJ1-3; a weak D match, TRBD1 (5 bases). The V end lost 1 base, the J end lost 2 bases, and 15 bases lay between the germline ends. This CDR3 has 17 amino acids. Germline V gives CDR1 LGHNA, CDR2 YNFKEQ. CDR3 bases: TGTGCCAGCAGCCAAGGGGGGGGTTTCAGGACTGGAAACACCATATATTTT. Residues: CASSQGGGFRTGNTIYF.

V usage is TRBV30 and J usage is TRBJ1-2; D is uncertain. This CDR3 is built from 12 residues. V lost 2 bases to trimming and J lost 4 bases, with 8 bases between them. Germline CDR1 GTSNPN, CDR2 SVGIG (reference sequence). CDR3 region: CAWSMGAYGYTF. CDR3 coding DNA: TGTGCCTGGAGTATGGGAGCCTATGGCTACACCTTC.

This rearrangement joins TRBV29-1 to TRBJ1-1; D gene uncertain. The CDR3 is 10 residues long. Germline CDR1 is SQVTM and CDR2 is ANQGSEA. V was shortened by 8 bases and J by 3 bases, with 7 bases between the two germline ends. CDR3 nucleotides: TGCAGCACTCCGGACACTGAAGCTTTCTTT. Its translation is CSTPDTEAFF.

This clone was observed a single time. This chain uses TRBV5-6 with TRBJ2-1; tentative D call: TRBD2 (5 bases). This CDR3 is built from 17 residues. Per the germline V gene, CDR1 is SGHDT and CDR2 is YYEEEE. With 4 bases removed from V and 0 bases from J, the gap between germline ends came to 17 bases. The CDR3 nucleotides read TGTGCCAGCAGCCCTAGCTTAAACCGCCTCTCCTACAATGAGCAGTTCTTC. It is translated as CASSPSLNRLSYNEQFF.

The chain has TRBV6-6 and TRBJ1-6; D is perhaps TRBD1 (5 bases). CDR3 size: 14 residues. V was cut by 6 bases and J by 5 bases, with 11 bases left in between. The germline V gene has CDR1 MNHNY and CDR2 SVGAGI (reference sequence). The CDR3 sequence: CASSRQLNNSPLHF. CDR3 in DNA: TGTGCCAGCAGCCGACAGCTAAATAATTCACCCCTCCACTTT.

This clone has more than one count but fewer than ten. Compared with germline, one end of the junction differs, possibly owing to a read error. The rearrangement uses TRBV10-3 and TRBJ2-7; TRBD2 matches 7 bases. The CDR3 contains 15 residues. CDR1 ENHRY and CDR2 SYGVKD come from the germline V gene. The CDR3 sequence is CASSEGLAESYEQYF. The DNA of the CDR3 is TGTGCCAGCAGTGAAGGCCTAGCGGAGTCCTACGAGCAGTACTTC.

CDR3 residues: CASRGQALGNTEAFF. CDR3 sequence (DNA): TGCGCCAGCAGAGGTCAGGCCTTGGGGAACACTGAAGCTTTCTTT. The chain joins TRBV5-1 to TRBJ1-1; no definite D call. The V end lost 5 bases, the J end lost 1 base, and 15 bases lay between the germline ends. CDR3 size: 15 residues. The V gene's germline CDR1 is SGHRS and CDR2 YFSETQ.

This clone was seen more than once but under ten times. The chain has TRBV5-4 and TRBJ2-7; 9 positions match TRBD2. The CDR3 contains 15 residues. Germline V lookup: CDR1 SGHNT, CDR2 YYREEE (reference sequence). J was trimmed by 8 bases and V by 0 bases; bases with no gene match: 9. The CDR3 DNA follows: TGTGCCAGCAGCTTGGGTCGCGGGGGGGCGTCTCAGCAGTACTTC. Protein: CASSLGRGGASQQYF.

V usage is TRBV4-1 and J usage is TRBJ1-5; D may be TRBD1 (6 bases). The length of the CDR3 is 16 residues. V was trimmed by 2 bases and J by 3 bases, leaving 14 bases between them. CDR1 is MGHRA and CDR2 is YSYEKL in the germline V gene. The CDR3 is CASSQLWGPSNQPQHF. The CDR3 region has the DNA TGCGCCAGCAGCCAATTATGGGGGCCCTCCAATCAGCCCCAGCATTTT.

The gene calls are TRBV30 and TRBJ1-5; 7 nucleotides match TRBD1. CDR3 length: 15 residues. Germline CDR1 reads GTSNPN; CDR2 reads SVGIG (reference sequence). The V and J ends lost 2 bases and 0 bases, in that order; junction bases with no gene match: 4. The CDR3 region has the DNA TGTGCCTGGAGTTCCCGACAGGGTAGCAATCAGCCCCAGCATTTT. It encodes CAWSSRQGSNQPQHF.

V and J are TRBV7-9 and TRBJ2-7; TRBD1 matches at 7 bases. The CDR3 is 14 amino acids. Germline V gene data show CDR1 as SEHNR and CDR2 as FQNEAQ (reference sequence). The junction had 6 bases not matched to a gene; V was cut back by 5 bases and J by 2 bases. CDR3 amino acids: CASSVRQGPYEQYF. CDR3 DNA: TGTGCCAGCAGCGTACGACAGGGACCCTACGAGCAGTACTTC.

The rearrangement links TRBV2 to TRBJ2-5, with unresolved D. Germline V gene lookup returns CDR1 SNHLY and CDR2 FYNNEI. The CDR3 runs 12 residues. Trimming took 8 bases from V and 2 from J, leaving 9 bases between them. The CDR3 bases are TGTGCCAGCCGCGGCCCACAAGAGACCCAGTACTTC. Protein: CASRGPQETQYF.

This chain joins TRBV5-8 and TRBJ2-1; D call uncertain. This CDR3 contains 11 residues. V lost 7 bases and J lost 5, with 7 bases in between. Looked up from germline, CDR1 is SGHTS and CDR2 is YDEGEE. The CDR3 nucleotides are TGTGCCAGCTTGGGCCACAATGAGCAGTTCTTC. Translated, it gives CASLGHNEQFF.

This rearrangement joins TRBV13 to TRBJ2-2; 8 bases are a match to TRBD2. The CDR3 is 15 amino acids. The V gene's germline CDR1 is PRHDT and CDR2 FYEKMQ (reference sequence). V lost 3 bases and J lost 6; bases outside the gene matches: 6. The CDR3 spells CASSLGLGIPGELFF. The CDR3 nucleotides are TGTGCCAGCAGCTTGGGACTAGGTATCCCCGGGGAGCTGTTTTTT.

The chain links TRBV5-1 to TRBJ1-2; D gene ambiguous. CDR1 SGHRS and CDR2 YFSETQ come from the germline V gene. Trimming left V 0 bases short and J 8 bases short, with 11 bases between. There are 13 residues in the CDR3. This CDR3 reads CASSLGAARGYTF. CDR3 DNA sequence: TGCGCCAGCAGCTTGGGAGCGGCTCGGGGCTACACCTTC.